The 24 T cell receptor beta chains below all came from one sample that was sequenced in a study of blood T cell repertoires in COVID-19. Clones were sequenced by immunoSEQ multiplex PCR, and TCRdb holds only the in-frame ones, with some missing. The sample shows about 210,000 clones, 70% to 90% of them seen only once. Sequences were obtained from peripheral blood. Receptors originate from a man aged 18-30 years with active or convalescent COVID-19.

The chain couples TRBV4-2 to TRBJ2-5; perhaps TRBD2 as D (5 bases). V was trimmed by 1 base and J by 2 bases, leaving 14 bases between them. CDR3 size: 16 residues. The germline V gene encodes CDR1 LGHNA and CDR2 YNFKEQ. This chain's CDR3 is CASSQVHGNPQETQYF. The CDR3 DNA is TGTGCCAGCAGCCAAGTTCACGGGAATCCACAAGAGACCCAGTACTTC.

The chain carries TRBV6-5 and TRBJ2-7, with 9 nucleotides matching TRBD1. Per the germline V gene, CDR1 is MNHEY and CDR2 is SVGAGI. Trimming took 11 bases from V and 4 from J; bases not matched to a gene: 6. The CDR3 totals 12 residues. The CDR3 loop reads CAGGQGWYEQYF. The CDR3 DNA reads TGTGCCGGAGGACAGGGGTGGTACGAGCAGTACTTC.

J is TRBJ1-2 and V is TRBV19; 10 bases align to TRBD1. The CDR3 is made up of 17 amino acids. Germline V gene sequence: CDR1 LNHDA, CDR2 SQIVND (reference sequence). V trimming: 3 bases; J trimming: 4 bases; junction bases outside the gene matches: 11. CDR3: CASSISGGRQGAYGYTF. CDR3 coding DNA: TGTGCCAGTAGTATCTCGGGGGGAAGACAGGGGGCCTATGGCTACACCTTC.

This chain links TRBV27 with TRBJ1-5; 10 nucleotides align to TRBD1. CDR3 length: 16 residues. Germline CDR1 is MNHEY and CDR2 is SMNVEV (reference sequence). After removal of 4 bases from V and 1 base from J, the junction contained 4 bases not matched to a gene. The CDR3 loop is CASSSTGGRSNQPQHF. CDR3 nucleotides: TGTGCCAGCAGTTCGACAGGGGGCAGGAGCAATCAGCCCCAGCATTTT.

The CDR3 DNA reads as TGTGCCAGCAGTCCGGGACAGGGCAATCACTACGAGCAGTACTTC. It codes for CASSPGQGNHYEQYF. The chain joins TRBV27 to TRBJ2-7, with TRBD1 matching 9 bases. The CDR3 length is 15 residues. Germline loops: CDR1 MNHEY, CDR2 SMNVEV (reference sequence). The junction had 8 bases not matched to a gene; V was cut back by 5 bases and J by 3 bases.

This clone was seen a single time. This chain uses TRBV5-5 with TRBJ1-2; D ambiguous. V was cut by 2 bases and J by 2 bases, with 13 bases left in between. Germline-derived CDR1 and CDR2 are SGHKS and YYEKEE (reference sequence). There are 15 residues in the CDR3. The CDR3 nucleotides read TGTGCCAGCAGCTTTAGTGGGCGGGAAAACTATGGCTACACCTTC. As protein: CASSFSGRENYGYTF.

Here the CDR3 reads CASSEAGVNEQFF. DNA of the CDR3: TGTGCCAGCAGTGAAGCCGGGGTGAATGAGCAGTTCTTC. V and J are TRBV6-1 and TRBJ2-1; tentative D call: TRBD2 (5 bases). The CDR3 length is 13 residues. The V gene's germline CDR1 is MNHNS and CDR2 SASEGT. Trimming left V 0 bases short and J 7 bases short, with 7 bases between.

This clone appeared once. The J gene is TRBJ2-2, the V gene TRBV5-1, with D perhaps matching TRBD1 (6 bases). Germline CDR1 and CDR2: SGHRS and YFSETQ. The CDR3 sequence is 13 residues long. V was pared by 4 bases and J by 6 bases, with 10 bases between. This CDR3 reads CASSPQGAGELFF. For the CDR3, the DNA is TGCGCCAGCAGCCCACAGGGTGCCGGGGAGCTGTTTTTT.

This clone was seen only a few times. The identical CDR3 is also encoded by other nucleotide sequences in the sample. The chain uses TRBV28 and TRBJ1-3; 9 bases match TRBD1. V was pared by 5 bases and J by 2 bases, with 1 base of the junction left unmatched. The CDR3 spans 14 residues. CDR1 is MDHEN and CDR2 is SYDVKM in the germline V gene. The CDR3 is CASSRTGAGNTIYF. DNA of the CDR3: TGTGCCAGCAGTAGGACAGGGGCTGGAAACACCATATATTTT.

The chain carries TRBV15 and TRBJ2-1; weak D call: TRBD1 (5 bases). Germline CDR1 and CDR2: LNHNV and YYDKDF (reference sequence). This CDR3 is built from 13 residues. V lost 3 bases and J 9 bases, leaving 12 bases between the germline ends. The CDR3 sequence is CATSRDLGAEQFF. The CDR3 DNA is TGTGCCACCAGCAGGGATCTAGGGGCTGAGCAGTTCTTC.

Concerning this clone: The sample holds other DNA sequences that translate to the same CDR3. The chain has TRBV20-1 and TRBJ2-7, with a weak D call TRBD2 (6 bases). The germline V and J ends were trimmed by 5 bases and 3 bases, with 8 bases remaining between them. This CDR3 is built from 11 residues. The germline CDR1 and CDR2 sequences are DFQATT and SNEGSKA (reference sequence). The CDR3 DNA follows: TGCAGTGCTCTGGGGGGCTACGAGCAGTACTTC. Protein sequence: CSALGGYEQYF.

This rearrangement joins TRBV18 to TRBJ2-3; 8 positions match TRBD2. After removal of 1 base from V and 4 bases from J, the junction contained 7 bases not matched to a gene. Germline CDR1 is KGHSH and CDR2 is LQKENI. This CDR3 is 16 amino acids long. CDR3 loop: CASSPLAGGIADTQYF. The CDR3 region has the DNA TGTGCCAGCTCACCACTTGCGGGAGGTATCGCAGATACGCAGTATTTT.

CDR3 amino acids: CASSQELASGRARTQYF. CDR3 nucleotide sequence: TGTGCCAGCAGCCAAGAATTGGCTAGCGGGAGGGCCAGGACCCAGTACTTC. The chain employs TRBV3-1 (or the pseudogene TRBV3-2) and TRBJ2-5; TRBD2 matches 12 bases. The germline gives CDR1 LGHDT, CDR2 YNNKEL (reference sequence). The CDR3 has 17 residues. Losses at the gene ends were 0 bases for V and 7 bases for J; bases not matched to a gene: 9.

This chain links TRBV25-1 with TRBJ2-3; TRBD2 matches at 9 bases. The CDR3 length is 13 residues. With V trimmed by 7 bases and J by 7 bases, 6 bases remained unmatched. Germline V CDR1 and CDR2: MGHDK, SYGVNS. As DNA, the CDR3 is TGTGCCAGCATGGAGCGGGAGGTTCATACGCAGTATTTT. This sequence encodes CASMEREVHTQYF.

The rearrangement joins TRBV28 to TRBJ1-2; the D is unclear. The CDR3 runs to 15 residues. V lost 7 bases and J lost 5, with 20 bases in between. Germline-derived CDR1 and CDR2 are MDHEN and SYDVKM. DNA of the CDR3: TGTGCCAGCACCCCGTCGATTGGCCGGGTTTATGGCTACACCTTC. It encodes CASTPSIGRVYGYTF.

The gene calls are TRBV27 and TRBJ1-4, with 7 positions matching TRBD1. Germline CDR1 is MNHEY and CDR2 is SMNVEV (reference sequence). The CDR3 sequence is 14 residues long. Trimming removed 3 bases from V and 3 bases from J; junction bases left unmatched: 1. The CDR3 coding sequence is TGTGCCAGCAGTTTGGGACAGTCTAATGAAAAACTGTTTTTT. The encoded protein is CASSLGQSNEKLFF.

CDR3 sequence: CASSLGVGGMANEKLFF. DNA of the CDR3: TGCGCCAGCAGCTTAGGGGTCGGAGGGATGGCTAATGAAAAACTGTTTTTT. V gene TRBV5-1 combines with J gene TRBJ1-4, with TRBD1 as a possible D gene (5 bases). V was shortened by 2 bases and J by 3 bases, with 17 bases between the two germline ends. CDR1 and CDR2 (germline): SGHRS, YFSETQ. This CDR3 region has 17 residues.

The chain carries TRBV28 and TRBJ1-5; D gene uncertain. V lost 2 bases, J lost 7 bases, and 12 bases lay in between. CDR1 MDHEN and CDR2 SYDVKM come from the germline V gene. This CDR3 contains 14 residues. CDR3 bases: TGTGCCAGCAGTTTAGGAGGCCGAGGACAGCCCCAGCATTTT. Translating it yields CASSLGGRGQPQHF.

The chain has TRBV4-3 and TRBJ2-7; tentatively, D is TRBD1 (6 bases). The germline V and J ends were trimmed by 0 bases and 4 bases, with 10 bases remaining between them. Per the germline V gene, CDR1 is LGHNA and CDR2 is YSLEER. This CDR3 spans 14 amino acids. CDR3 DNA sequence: TGCGCCAGCAGCCAAGATACAGGGCGGTACGAGCAGTACTTC. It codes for CASSQDTGRYEQYF.

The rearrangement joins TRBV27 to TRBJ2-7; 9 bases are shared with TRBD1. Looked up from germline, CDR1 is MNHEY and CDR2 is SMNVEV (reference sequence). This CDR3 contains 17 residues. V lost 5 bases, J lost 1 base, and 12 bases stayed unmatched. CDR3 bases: TGTGCCAGCAGTCCGCCGGGACAGGGCCGAAGGTCCTACGAGCAGTACTTC. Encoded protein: CASSPPGQGRRSYEQYF.

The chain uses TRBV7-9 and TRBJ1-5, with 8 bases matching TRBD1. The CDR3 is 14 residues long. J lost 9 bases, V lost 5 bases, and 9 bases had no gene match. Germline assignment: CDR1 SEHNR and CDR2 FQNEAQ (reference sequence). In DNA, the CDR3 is TGTGCCAGCAGCCCCCAGGGGGCCCTTGGGCCCCAGCATTTT. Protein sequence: CASSPQGALGPQHF.

The CDR3 loop is CAWNRLWGYTF. The CDR3 DNA is TGTGCCTGGAACAGGCTTTGGGGCTACACCTTC. The V call is TRBV30, the J call TRBJ1-2; tentatively, D is TRBD1 (5 bases). The length of the CDR3 is 11 residues. Per the germline V gene, CDR1 is GTSNPN and CDR2 is SVGIG (reference sequence). V was cut by 4 bases and J by 8 bases, with 11 bases left in between.

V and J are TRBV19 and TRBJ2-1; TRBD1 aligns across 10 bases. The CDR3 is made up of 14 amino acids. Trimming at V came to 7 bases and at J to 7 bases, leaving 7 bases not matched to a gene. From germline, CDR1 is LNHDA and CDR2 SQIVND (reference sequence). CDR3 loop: CASTLTGGANEQFF. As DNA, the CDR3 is TGTGCCAGTACCTTGACAGGGGGCGCGAATGAGCAGTTCTTC.

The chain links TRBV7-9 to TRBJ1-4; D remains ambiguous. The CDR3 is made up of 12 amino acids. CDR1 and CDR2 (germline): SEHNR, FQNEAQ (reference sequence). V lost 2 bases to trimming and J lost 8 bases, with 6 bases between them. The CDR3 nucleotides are TGTGCCAGCAGCTTACCGGGGGAAAAACTGTTTTTT. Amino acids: CASSLPGEKLFF.